Shown below are 7 T cell receptor beta chains from a single sample sequenced in a study of blood T cell repertoires in COVID-19. The data were produced by immunoSEQ multiplex PCR, yet TCRdb's version contains in-frame clones alone and is incomplete. Of over 75,000 clones listed, under 95% are singletons. Source material: peripheral blood. All receptors come from a human donor with active COVID-19. The donor label of this sample is uncertain.

The rearrangement joins TRBV18 to TRBJ2-2; TRBD1 is a possible D gene (5 bases). CDR3 length equals 17 residues. V was cut by 5 bases and J by 0 bases, with 16 bases left in between. Per the germline V gene, CDR1 is KGHSH and CDR2 is LQKENI. CDR3 protein: CASSSTGYGTNTGELFF. As DNA, the CDR3 is TGTGCCAGCTCATCCACAGGATATGGGACGAACACCGGGGAGCTGTTTTTT.

The CDR3 DNA follows: TGTGCCAGCAGCCCCTGGGAGGGGGACACTGAAGCTTTCTTT. Translated: CASSPWEGDTEAFF. The rearrangement links TRBV7-2 to TRBJ1-1; TRBD1 might be the D (6 bases). Germline lookup yields CDR1 SGHTA and CDR2 FQGNSA. The ends were cut back, 5 bases at V and 3 bases at J, with 13 bases in the middle. CDR3 length equals 14 residues.

The sample holds a few counts of this clone. V usage is TRBV12-5 and J usage is TRBJ2-1, with a weak D call TRBD1 (6 bases). CDR3 length: 15 amino acids. The germline V gene encodes CDR1 LGHNT and CDR2 FRNRAP. V lost 6 bases and J lost 1, with 13 bases in between. The CDR3 DNA reads TGTGCTAGTGGGGAAGGGGGTAGGTCCTACAATGAGCAGTTCTTC. Residues: CASGEGGRSYNEQFF.

On this clone itself: This specimen includes other DNA sequences encoding the same CDR3. This chain joins TRBV6-5 and TRBJ2-7, with 10 bases aligning to TRBD1. The germline V gene has CDR1 MNHEY and CDR2 SVGAGI. CDR3 length: 13 amino acids. V was pared by 6 bases and J by 4 bases, with 3 bases of the junction left unmatched. This CDR3 reads CASSRDRGYEQYF. The CDR3, as DNA: TGTGCCAGCAGCCGGGACAGGGGTTACGAGCAGTACTTC.

This clone has only a few counts. J is TRBJ1-2 and V is TRBV29-1, with 9 bases lining up with TRBD1. There are 13 residues in the CDR3. The germline CDR1 and CDR2 sequences are SQVTM and ANQGSEA. V lost 7 bases, J lost 7 bases, and 10 bases stayed unmatched. The CDR3 here is CSASDRGGSGYTF. CDR3 in DNA: TGCAGCGCATCGGACAGGGGAGGCTCTGGCTACACCTTC.

This chain uses TRBV3-1 (or the pseudogene TRBV3-2) with TRBJ2-3, with unresolved D. Trimming cost V 3 bases and J 7 bases, with 11 bases left between them. Germline values: CDR1 LGHDT, CDR2 YNNKEL (reference sequence). This CDR3 has 13 amino acids. CDR3 loop: CASSQGFPHTQYF. DNA for the CDR3: TGTGCCAGCAGCCAGGGCTTTCCACATACGCAGTATTTT.

The count of this clone is one. The rearrangement joins TRBV28 to TRBJ1-2, with 8 nucleotides matching TRBD1. The CDR3 has 13 amino acids. V gave up 3 bases and J gave up 7 bases; unmatched junction bases: 4. Looked up from germline, CDR1 is MDHEN and CDR2 is SYDVKM. The CDR3: CASSFRGQGGYTF. For the CDR3, the DNA is TGTGCCAGCAGTTTCCGAGGACAGGGTGGCTACACCTTC.